This is a list of T cell receptor beta chains from one sample in a study of control samples from healthy donors and cancer patients. Some clones are missing from TCRdb's copy, which holds only in-frame ones; the method was immunoSEQ multiplex PCR. The sample consists of some 130,000 clones, 80% to 95% of them appearing once. What was sequenced was blood. All receptors come from a young man in good health. Each CDR3 is given with its conserved first and last residue. The D gene is left open where the match is weak. Part of the rows lack a size; the others show once, few, many or a class for expanded clones.

>TRBJ2-1|14|once|-|TRBV27
TGTGCCAGCAGTTTAAAGTCGGCGAACAATGAGCAGTTCTTC
CASSLKSANNEQFF
>TRBJ1-2|14|once|-|TRBV10-2
TGCGCCAGCAGTGATCCTTGGGAGGAATCCGGCTACACCTTC
CASSDPWEESGYTF
>TRBJ1-1|16|-|-|TRBV5-1
TGCGCCAGCAGCTTGGGATCCGGGGGGTTCTCGGCTGAAGCTTTCTTT
CASSLGSGGFSAEAFF
>TRBJ2-7|13|-|TRBD1|TRBV19
TGTGCCAGTAGTAGGGACAGCGGCTACGAGCAGTACTTC
CASSRDSGYEQYF
>TRBJ2-1|14|-|-|TRBV7-9
TGTGCCAGCAGCTTAGGACCGAAGGACAATGAGCAGTTCTTC
CASSLGPKDNEQFF
>TRBJ1-4|16|-|-|TRBV21-1
TGTGCCAGCAGCGCTAGGGACAGTCCGGGTAATGAAAAACTGTTTTTT
CASSARDSPGNEKLFF
>TRBJ2-1|13|-|-|TRBV7-9
TGTGCCAGCAGCTTAGCGCGAGGGGGGGAGCAGTTCTTC
CASSLARGGEQFF
>TRBJ1-2|15|-|-|TRBV14
TGTGCCAGCAGAGCGCTTGGGGGGCTGGAGGATGGCTACACCTTC
CASRALGGLEDGYTF
>TRBJ1-4|14|once|-|TRBV11-1
TGTGCCAGCAGTTTACAGGGAGGAGGTGAAAAACTGTTTTTT
CASSLQGGGEKLFF
>TRBJ1-2|12|-|-|TRBV5-1
TGCGCCAGCAGCTTGGGCCTGTATGGCTACACCTTC
CASSLGLYGYTF
>TRBJ1-3|13|-|-|TRBV6-6
TGTGCCAGCAGCCCACACACTGGAAACACCATATATTTT
CASSPHTGNTIYF
>TRBJ1-2|19|-|-|TRBV5-6
TGTGCCAGCAGCTTGTTCGGTGCTGAATCCAGGGTCTTCCCCTATGGCTACACCTTC
CASSLFGAESRVFPYGYTF
>TRBJ1-2|14|-|TRBD1|TRBV2
TGTGCCCCCGGCGGGGGACAGGGGGCCTATGGCTACACCTTC
CAPGGGQGAYGYTF
>TRBJ1-5|17|-|-|TRBV21-1
TGTGCCAGCAGCAAAGGGTACAGCACAGGGGGCAAACAGCCCCAGCATTTT
CASSKGYSTGGKQPQHF
>TRBJ2-3|14|once|-|TRBV18
TGTGCCAGCTCACCGGACCGAGGCACAGATACGCAGTATTTT
CASSPDRGTDTQYF
>TRBJ1-5|15|-|TRBD1|TRBV5-1
TGCGCCAGCAGCCTAGGGACAGGGATAAATCAGCCCCAGCATTTT
CASSLGTGINQPQHF
>TRBJ1-6|15|once|-|TRBV5-4
TGTGCCAGCAGCCTGCCCGGGACCTATAATTCACCCCTCCACTTT
CASSLPGTYNSPLHF
>TRBJ2-5|15|-|-|TRBV9
TGTGCCAGCAGCGTAGGGGCGGTCTACCAAGAGACCCAGTACTTC
CASSVGAVYQETQYF
>TRBJ2-1|16|-|TRBD2|TRBV7-6
TGTGCCAGCAGCTTAGTAGGGCTAGCGGGGGGAAATGGTCAGTTCTTC
CASSLVGLAGGNGQFF
>TRBJ2-5|14|few|TRBD1|TRBV14
TGTGCCAGCAGCCAGATGACAGGGAAAGAGACCCAGTACTTC
CASSQMTGKETQYF
>TRBJ1-1|14|-|-|TRBV3-1/TRBV3-2
TGTGCCAGCAGCCCTCAGGGTTCGGGCACTGAAGCTTTCTTT
CASSPQGSGTEAFF
>TRBJ2-1|15|-|TRBD2|TRBV11-2
TGTGCCAGCAGCGACTCGGTGCGGGGGGACAATGAGCAGTTCTTC
CASSDSVRGDNEQFF
>TRBJ2-5|16|once|TRBD1|TRBV7-6
TGTGCCAGCAACCTTAGAGGGGGCAGGTTTCAAGAGACCCAGTACTTC
CASNLRGGRFQETQYF
>TRBJ2-2|14|-|-|TRBV29-1
TGCAGCGTTGAGATGGGGTTTAACACCGGGGAGCTGTTTTTT
CSVEMGFNTGELFF
>TRBJ2-1|15|-|-|TRBV12-5
TGTGCTAGTGGTCTAGGGGGGAGCTCCTACAATGAGCAGTTCTTC
CASGLGGSSYNEQFF
>TRBJ1-5|18|once|-|TRBV28
TGTGCCAGCAGCCCCCCCGTCCCTACAAGGGGGAGCAATCAGCCCCAGCATTTT
CASSPPVPTRGSNQPQHF
>TRBJ2-7|15|-|-|TRBV7-2
TGTGCCAGCAGCCTACCCGAGGGGGGCAGCTACGAGCAGTACTTC
CASSLPEGGSYEQYF
>TRBJ1-2|13|-|TRBD1|TRBV12-3/TRBV12-4
TGTGCCAGCAGTATCGGGACAGGGGTTGGCTACACCTTC
CASSIGTGVGYTF
>TRBJ2-7|14|-|-|TRBV9
TGTGCCAGCAGCGCCCACGGCGGTGTTTACGAGCAGTACTTC
CASSAHGGVYEQYF
>TRBJ1-1|14|-|TRBD1|TRBV5-1
TGCGCCAGCAGCGGACAGGGGGTTAACACTGAAGCTTTCTTT
CASSGQGVNTEAFF
>TRBJ1-2|13|-|TRBD1|TRBV6-5
TGTGCCAGCTTCCGGACAGGGAACTATGGCTACACCTTC
CASFRTGNYGYTF
>TRBJ1-1|14|-|TRBD1|TRBV27
TGTGCCAGCAGTTGGGACAGGGGGGGCACTGAAGCTTTCTTT
CASSWDRGGTEAFF
>TRBJ2-7|14|-|-|TRBV6-5
TGTGCCAGCAGTACCTACGGTGGAACCTACGAGCAGTACTTC
CASSTYGGTYEQYF